Below, one TCR beta chain is given with its context. Its specificity is not known. These data originate in a study of OX40 agonist ivuxolimab in advanced cancers. Study as a whole: The dose-escalation group included hepatocellular carcinoma, melanoma, renal cell carcinoma and head and neck cancer. Study conclusions and caveats: Those patients achieving a partial response at 0.1-3.0 mg/kg showed among the lowest clonal expansion.

Some clones are missing from TCRdb's copy, which holds only in-frame ones; the method was immunoSEQ multiplex PCR. The table shows about 54,000 clones, with 90% to 95% occurring only once. This CDR3 has 16 residues. CDR1 and CDR2 from the germline V gene are SGHTA and FQGTGA. The ends lost 5 bases at V and 10 bases at J; junction bases unmatched: 12. The receptor was isolated from an adult with an advanced solid tumor such as melanoma, head and neck, liver or kidney cancer. The sample was CD4+ or CD8+ T cells sorted from blood, taken in a trial of the OX40 agonist ivuxolimab. The chain links TRBV7-3 to TRBJ2-4; 12 positions agree with TRBD2. The CDR3 loop is CASSLSPLLAGGIQYF. Here the CDR3 DNA reads TGTGCCAGCAGCCTATCCCCACTGCTAGCGGGAGGGATTCAGTACTTC.